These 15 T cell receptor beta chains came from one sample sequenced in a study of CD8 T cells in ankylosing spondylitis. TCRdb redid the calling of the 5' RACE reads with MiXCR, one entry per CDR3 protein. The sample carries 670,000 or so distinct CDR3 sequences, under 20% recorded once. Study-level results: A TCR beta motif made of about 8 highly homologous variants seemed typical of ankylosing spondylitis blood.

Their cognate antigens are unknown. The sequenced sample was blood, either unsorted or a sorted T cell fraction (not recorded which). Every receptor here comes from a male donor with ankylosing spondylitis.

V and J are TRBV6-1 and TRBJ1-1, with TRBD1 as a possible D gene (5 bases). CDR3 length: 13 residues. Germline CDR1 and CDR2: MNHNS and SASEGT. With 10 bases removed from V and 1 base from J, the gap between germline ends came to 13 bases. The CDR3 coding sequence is TGTGCCACCCTCGGGGCGTGGAACACTGAAGCTTTCTTT. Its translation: CATLGAWNTEAFF.

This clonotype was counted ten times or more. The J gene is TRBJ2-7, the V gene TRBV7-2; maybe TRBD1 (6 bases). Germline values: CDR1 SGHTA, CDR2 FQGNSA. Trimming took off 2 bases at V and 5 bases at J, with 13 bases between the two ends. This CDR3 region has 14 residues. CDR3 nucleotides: TGTGCCAGCAGCTTATTCAGGGGTACGGACGAGCAGTACTTC. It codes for CASSLFRGTDEQYF.

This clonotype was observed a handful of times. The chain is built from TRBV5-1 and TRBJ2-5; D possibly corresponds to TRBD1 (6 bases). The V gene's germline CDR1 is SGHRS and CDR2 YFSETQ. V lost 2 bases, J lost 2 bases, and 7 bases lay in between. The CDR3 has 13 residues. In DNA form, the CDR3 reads TGCGCCAGCAGCTTCGGGACACAAGAGACCCAGTACTTC. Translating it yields CASSFGTQETQYF.

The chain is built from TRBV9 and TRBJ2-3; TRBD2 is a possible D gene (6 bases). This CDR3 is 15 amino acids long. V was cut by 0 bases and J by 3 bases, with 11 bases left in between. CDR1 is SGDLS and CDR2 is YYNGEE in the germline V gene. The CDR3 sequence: CASSVGSSGTDTQYF. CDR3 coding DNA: TGTGCCAGCAGCGTAGGTAGCAGCGGGACAGATACGCAGTATTTT. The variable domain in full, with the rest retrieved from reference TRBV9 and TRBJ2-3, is DSGVTQTPKHLITATGQRVTLRCSPRSGDLSVYWYQQSLDQGLQFLIQYYNGEERAKGNILERFSAQQFPDLHSELNLSSLELGDSALYFCASSVGSSGTDTQYFGPGTRLTVL.

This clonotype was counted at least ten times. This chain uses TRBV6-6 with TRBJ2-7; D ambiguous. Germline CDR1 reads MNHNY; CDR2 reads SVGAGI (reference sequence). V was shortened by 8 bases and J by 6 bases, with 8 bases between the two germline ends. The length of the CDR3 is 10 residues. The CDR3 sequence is CASGLSEQYF. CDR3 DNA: TGTGCCAGCGGTCTCTCCGAGCAGTACTTC.

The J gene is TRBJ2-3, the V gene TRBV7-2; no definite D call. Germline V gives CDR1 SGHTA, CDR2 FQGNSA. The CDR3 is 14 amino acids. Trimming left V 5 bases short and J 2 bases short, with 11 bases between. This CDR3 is CASSRGRDTDTQYF. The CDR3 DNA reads TGTGCCAGCAGCCGAGGTAGAGACACAGATACGCAGTATTTT.

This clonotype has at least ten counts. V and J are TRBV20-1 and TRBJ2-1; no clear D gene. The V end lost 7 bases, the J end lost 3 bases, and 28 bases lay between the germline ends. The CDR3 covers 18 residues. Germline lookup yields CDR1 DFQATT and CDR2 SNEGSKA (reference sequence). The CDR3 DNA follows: TGCAGTGTCACCCGAGGTGCCCCGATAAAGGTCCTCTACAATGAGCAGTTCTTC. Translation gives CSVTRGAPIKVLYNEQFF.

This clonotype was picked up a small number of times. CDR3 bases: TGCAGTGCTAGAGTTTCGGGGCTCTTGAACACCGGGGAGCTGTTTTTT. It yields the protein CSARVSGLLNTGELFF. V usage is TRBV20-1 and J usage is TRBJ2-2, with D possibly being TRBD1 or TRBD2 (5 bases each). V was clipped by 1 base and J by 1 base, with 13 bases between them. Germline V lookup: CDR1 DFQATT, CDR2 SNEGSKA (reference sequence). The CDR3 spans 16 residues.

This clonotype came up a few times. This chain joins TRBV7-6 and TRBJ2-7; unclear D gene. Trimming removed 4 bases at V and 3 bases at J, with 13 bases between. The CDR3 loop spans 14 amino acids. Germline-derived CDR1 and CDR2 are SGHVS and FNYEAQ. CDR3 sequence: CASSSRNTVYEQYF. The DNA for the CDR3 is TGTGCCAGCAGCTCGAGGAACACCGTCTACGAGCAGTACTTC.

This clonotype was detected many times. The CDR3 nucleotides read TGCGCCAGCAGCCTGCCGACAGGGGCCGGGGAGCTGTTTTTT. This translates into CASSLPTGAGELFF. The rearrangement uses TRBV5-1 and TRBJ2-2, with TRBD1 matching 8 bases. The CDR3 is 14 amino acids. Germline CDR1 SGHRS, CDR2 YFSETQ. V dropped 4 bases and J dropped 6; count of bases not matched to a gene: 5.

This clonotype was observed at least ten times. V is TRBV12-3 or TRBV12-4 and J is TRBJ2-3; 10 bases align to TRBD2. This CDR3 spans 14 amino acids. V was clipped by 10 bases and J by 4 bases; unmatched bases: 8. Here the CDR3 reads CATSAGGPADTQYF. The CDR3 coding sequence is TGTGCCACTTCAGCGGGGGGGCCAGCAGATACGCAGTATTTT.

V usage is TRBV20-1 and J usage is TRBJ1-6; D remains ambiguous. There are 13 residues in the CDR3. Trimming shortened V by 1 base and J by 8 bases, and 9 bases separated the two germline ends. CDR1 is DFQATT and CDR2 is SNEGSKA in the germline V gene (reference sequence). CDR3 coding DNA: TGCAGTGCTAGAGGCGCCGGGGATTCACCCCTCCACTTT. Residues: CSARGAGDSPLHF.

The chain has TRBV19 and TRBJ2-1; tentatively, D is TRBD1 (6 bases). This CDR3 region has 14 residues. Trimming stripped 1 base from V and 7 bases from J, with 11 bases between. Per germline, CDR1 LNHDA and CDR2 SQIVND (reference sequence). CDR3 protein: CASSIGGRGNEQFF. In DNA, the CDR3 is TGTGCCAGTAGTATAGGAGGCAGGGGAAATGAGCAGTTCTTC.

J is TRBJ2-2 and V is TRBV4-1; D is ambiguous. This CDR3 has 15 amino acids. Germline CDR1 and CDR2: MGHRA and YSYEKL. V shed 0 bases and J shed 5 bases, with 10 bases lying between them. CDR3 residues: CASSQDRAATGELFF. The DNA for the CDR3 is TGCGCCAGCAGCCAAGATCGGGCCGCGACCGGGGAGCTGTTTTTT.

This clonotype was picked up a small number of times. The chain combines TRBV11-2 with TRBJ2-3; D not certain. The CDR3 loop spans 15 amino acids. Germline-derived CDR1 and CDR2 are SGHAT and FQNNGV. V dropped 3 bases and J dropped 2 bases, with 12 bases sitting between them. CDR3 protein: CASSLGRKHTDTQYF. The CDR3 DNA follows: TGTGCCAGCAGCTTGGGCCGCAAACACACAGATACGCAGTATTTT.